The 32 T cell receptor beta chains reported below all come from one sample, sequenced in a study of blood T cell repertoires in COVID-19. Assay: immunoSEQ multiplex PCR; the TCRdb copy retains only in-frame clones and omits some. The sample has under 80,000 clones; about 86% are singletons. The sequenced material came from peripheral blood. These receptors were obtained from a man between 45 and 60 years old with active COVID-19.

This clone came up once. V is TRBV6-2 or TRBV6-3 and J is TRBJ2-2; TRBD1 agrees at 9 bases. Germline loops: CDR1 MNHEY, CDR2 SVGEGT. This CDR3 has 14 amino acids. V lost 5 bases, J lost 6 bases, and 4 bases stayed unmatched. The CDR3 loop is CASSRTGVPGELFF. The CDR3 DNA sequence: TGTGCCAGCAGTAGGACAGGGGTCCCCGGGGAGCTGTTTTTT.

The rearrangement joins TRBV7-2 to TRBJ2-3, with D maybe TRBD1 (5 bases). Per germline, CDR1 SGHTA and CDR2 FQGNSA. V lost 2 bases to trimming and J lost 0 bases, with 9 bases between them. This CDR3 spans 15 amino acids. CDR3 DNA sequence: TGTGCCAGCAGCTTATGGGGCGAAAGCACAGATACGCAGTATTTT. Amino acid sequence: CASSLWGESTDTQYF.

The chain links TRBV15 to TRBJ1-3; 7 bases are a match to TRBD1. The CDR3 has 16 amino acids. Unmatched junction bases numbered 4, after V lost 1 base and J lost 1 base. Looked up from germline, CDR1 is LNHNV and CDR2 is YYDKDF (reference sequence). In DNA form, the CDR3 reads TGTGCCACCAGCAGAGGTGGGACAGTTTCTGGAAACACCATATATTTT. Its translation is CATSRGGTVSGNTIYF.

This chain joins TRBV20-1 and TRBJ2-7; 8 bases are shared with TRBD2. The V gene's germline CDR1 is DFQATT and CDR2 SNEGSKA (reference sequence). Germline trimming cut 3 bases from V and 3 bases from J; bases unmatched to any gene: 10. The CDR3 extends over 15 amino acids. The CDR3 sequence is CSASVLSGAIYEQYF. In DNA form, the CDR3 reads TGCAGTGCTAGTGTACTTAGCGGGGCGATCTACGAGCAGTACTTC.

This chain joins TRBV6-5 and TRBJ2-2, with 8 bases identical to TRBD1. CDR3 length: 15 amino acids. The V gene end was trimmed by 5 bases and the J gene end by 5 bases; junction bases not matched to a gene: 7. Germline V gene data show CDR1 as MNHEY and CDR2 as SVGAGI. The CDR3 DNA reads TGTGCCAGCAGTCATCAGGGGGCGCGGACCGGGGAGCTGTTTTTT. Its translation: CASSHQGARTGELFF.

The rearrangement uses TRBV19 and TRBJ2-2; possibly TRBD1 for D (6 bases). Looked up from germline, CDR1 is LNHDA and CDR2 is SQIVND (reference sequence). V was cut by 10 bases and J by 1 base, with 16 bases left in between. The CDR3 runs 15 residues. CDR3 bases: TGTGCCACTAAAAACCGGGACAAGAACACCGGGGAGCTGTTTTTT. It specifies CATKNRDKNTGELFF.

The chain uses TRBV10-3 and TRBJ2-2; 14 nucleotides match TRBD2. Germline V lookup: CDR1 ENHRY, CDR2 SYGVKD. The J segment lost 7 bases and the V segment lost 8 bases, leaving 12 bases of the junction unmatched. CDR3 length equals 17 residues. The CDR3 here is CAIPSPGTSGGNGELFF. The DNA of the CDR3 is TGTGCCATCCCATCGCCCGGGACTAGCGGGGGTAACGGGGAGCTGTTTTTT.

The table lists this clone with a count of one. This rearrangement joins TRBV11-3 to TRBJ2-1, with TRBD2 as a possible D gene (5 bases). Germline V gene sequence: CDR1 SGHNT, CDR2 YENEEA. CDR3 length: 12 residues. V was clipped by 5 bases and J by 10 bases, with 12 bases between them. CDR3 region: CASSPDPGEQFF. Written as DNA, the CDR3 is TGTGCCAGCAGCCCAGACCCGGGAGAGCAGTTCTTC.

CDR3 in amino acids: CAWAGRTEAFF. In DNA form, the CDR3 reads TGTGCCTGGGCAGGGCGCACTGAAGCTTTCTTT. The chain couples TRBV30 to TRBJ1-1, with a possible D match to TRBD1 (5 bases). Germline V gives CDR1 GTSNPN, CDR2 SVGIG (reference sequence). This CDR3 has 11 amino acids. Trimming removed 5 bases from V and 4 bases from J, with 8 bases in between.

V gene TRBV9 combines with J gene TRBJ2-7; 9 bases are a match to TRBD1. The CDR3 contains 15 residues. V shed 1 base and J 3 bases; nucleotides not matched to a gene: 5. Germline CDR1 SGDLS, CDR2 YYNGEE. The CDR3 region is CASSVTGGHYYEQYF. The CDR3 DNA follows: TGTGCCAGCAGCGTAACAGGGGGCCATTACTACGAGCAGTACTTC.

This clone was counted a single time. The V gene is TRBV5-1, the J gene TRBJ2-1, with TRBD2 identical over 11 bases. Germline assignment: CDR1 SGHRS and CDR2 YFSETQ. This CDR3 spans 17 amino acids. The V segment lost 2 bases and the J segment 0 bases; nucleotides outside the gene matches: 4. CDR3 residues: CASSFLAGGSSYNEQFF. CDR3 sequence (DNA): TGCGCCAGCAGCTTCCTAGCGGGAGGTAGCTCCTACAATGAGCAGTTCTTC.

This clone was seen more than once but under ten times. This chain links TRBV7-2 with TRBJ1-5; a possible D gene is TRBD1 (6 bases). The CDR3 consists of 15 residues. Germline assignment: CDR1 SGHTA and CDR2 FQGNSA. The V gene lost 8 bases and the J gene lost 0 bases, with 14 bases spanning the gap. Here the CDR3 reads CASQSGGASNQPQHF. The CDR3 DNA reads as TGTGCCAGCCAAAGCGGGGGGGCTAGCAATCAGCCCCAGCATTTT.

This rearrangement joins TRBV15 to TRBJ2-7, with D possibly being TRBD2 (5 bases). V was clipped by 0 bases and J by 2 bases, with 11 bases between them. The V gene's germline CDR1 is LNHNV and CDR2 YYDKDF (reference sequence). The CDR3 runs to 15 residues. The CDR3 sequence is CATSRDRSGTYEQYF. The CDR3 region has the DNA TGTGCCACCAGCAGAGATCGGTCGGGAACCTACGAGCAGTACTTC.

V usage is TRBV28 and J usage is TRBJ1-5, with 8 bases fitting TRBD1. Germline V gene lookup returns CDR1 MDHEN and CDR2 SYDVKM. The CDR3 contains 15 residues. The V gene end was trimmed by 6 bases and the J gene end by 7 bases; junction bases not matched to a gene: 11. The CDR3 loop is CASRHPDRVRQPQHF. As DNA, the CDR3 is TGTGCCAGCAGGCACCCGGACAGGGTGAGACAGCCCCAGCATTTT.

The J gene is TRBJ1-2, the V gene TRBV6-5; TRBD1 agrees at 10 bases. The CDR3 is made up of 15 amino acids. V shed 6 bases, J shed 5 bases, and the junction held 9 bases outside the gene matches. CDR1 is MNHEY, CDR2 SVGAGI, per germline. The CDR3 loop reads CASSTKGQGDYGYTF. In DNA, the CDR3 is TGTGCCAGCAGCACCAAAGGACAGGGGGATTATGGCTACACCTTC.

The sample holds one count of this clone. This sequence joins TRBV6-5 and TRBJ1-1, with no clear D. The germline CDR1 and CDR2 sequences are MNHEY and SVGAGI. The CDR3 sequence is 13 residues long. V dropped 8 bases and J dropped 6 bases, with 16 bases sitting between them. The CDR3 loop reads CASLERRDSEAFF. CDR3 nucleotide sequence: TGTGCCAGCTTGGAAAGGCGGGATTCTGAAGCTTTCTTT.

This clone showed up just a few times. The chain links TRBV19 to TRBJ1-2, with 8 bases identical to TRBD1. The CDR3 is 14 amino acids. Per germline, CDR1 LNHDA and CDR2 SQIVND (reference sequence). Losses at the gene ends were 5 bases for V and 8 bases for J; bases not matched to a gene: 10. The CDR3 reads CASSPRGQGWGYTF. The CDR3 DNA reads TGTGCCAGTAGTCCGCGAGGACAGGGCTGGGGCTACACCTTC.

The chain uses TRBV6-5 and TRBJ1-1; TRBD1 is a possible D gene (5 bases). CDR3 length: 12 amino acids. Trimming stripped 4 bases from V and 5 bases from J, with 8 bases between. Germline assignment: CDR1 MNHEY and CDR2 SVGAGI. The CDR3: CASSWGGTEAFF. The CDR3 region has the DNA TGTGCCAGCAGTTGGGGGGGGACTGAAGCTTTCTTT.

Only one count was recorded for this clone. The chain uses TRBV5-1 and TRBJ2-7, with 11 bases aligning to TRBD1. V shed 8 bases and J 4 bases; nucleotides not matched to a gene: 8. This CDR3 is built from 14 residues. Germline assignment: CDR1 SGHRS and CDR2 YFSETQ. Here the CDR3 reads CASSRDRGTYEQYF. CDR3 nucleotides: TGCGCCAGTTCCCGGGACAGGGGGACGTACGAGCAGTACTTC.

The chain carries TRBV11-2 and TRBJ1-2, with 7 bases identical to TRBD1. This CDR3 region has 13 residues. With 5 bases clipped from V and 4 bases from J, the junction kept 4 bases outside the gene matches. In germline, CDR1 is SGHAT, CDR2 FQNNGV. The CDR3 spells CASSQGQAYGYTF. Written as DNA, the CDR3 is TGTGCCAGCAGCCAAGGACAGGCCTATGGCTACACCTTC.

This rearrangement joins TRBV11-3 to TRBJ2-3, with 10 bases identical to TRBD2. Germline V lookup: CDR1 SGHNT, CDR2 YENEEA. CDR3 size: 16 residues. With V trimmed by 1 base and J by 1 base, 2 bases remained unmatched. CDR3 region: CASSLVAGGGTDTQYF. The CDR3 bases are TGTGCCAGCAGCTTAGTAGCGGGGGGTGGCACAGATACGCAGTATTTT.

This chain connects TRBV6-2 or TRBV6-3 to TRBJ2-3; D uncertain. The V and J ends lost 2 bases and 2 bases respectively, with 14 bases between them. Germline CDR1 is MNHEY and CDR2 is SVGEGT. The CDR3 runs to 16 residues. In DNA, the CDR3 is TGTGCCAGCAGTTACCAGGCAGAACCGCTCACAGATACGCAGTATTTT. Residues: CASSYQAEPLTDTQYF.

This chain links TRBV29-1 with TRBJ2-3, with D perhaps TRBD1 (6 bases). Germline V lookup: CDR1 SQVTM, CDR2 ANQGSEA. The CDR3 consists of 16 residues. V was shortened by 1 base and J by 6 bases, with 20 bases between the two germline ends. The CDR3 here is CSVEVGGGGVSDTQYF. CDR3 nucleotides: TGCAGCGTTGAAGTAGGTGGTGGGGGCGTCTCGGATACGCAGTATTTT.

V usage is TRBV2 and J usage is TRBJ1-1, with D uncertain. V lost 6 bases and J lost 0, with 17 bases in between. Germline values: CDR1 SNHLY, CDR2 FYNNEI. There are 16 residues in the CDR3. In DNA, the CDR3 is TGTGCCAGCAGGCTAAATTCTGTAACAGTGAACACTGAAGCTTTCTTT. Protein sequence: CASRLNSVTVNTEAFF.

The chain carries TRBV12-5 and TRBJ2-7; 10 nucleotides agree with TRBD1. Germline assignment: CDR1 LGHNT and CDR2 FRNRAP. The V gene end was trimmed by 5 bases and the J gene end by 5 bases; junction bases not matched to a gene: 9. The CDR3 extends over 15 amino acids. In nucleotides, the CDR3 is TGTGCTAGTGGTAAGGGAGACAGGGGGCAAGACGAGCAGTACTTC. Translating gives CASGKGDRGQDEQYF.

This chain connects TRBV3-1 (or the pseudogene TRBV3-2) to TRBJ2-7, with 8 bases lining up with TRBD2. V shed 3 bases, J shed 3 bases, and the junction held 4 bases outside the gene matches. This CDR3 is built from 14 residues. The germline V gene encodes CDR1 LGHDT and CDR2 YNNKEL (reference sequence). The CDR3: CASSHSSGSYEQYF. DNA of the CDR3: TGTGCCAGCAGCCACTCCAGCGGGAGCTACGAGCAGTACTTC.

The chain couples TRBV4-1 to TRBJ1-1, with D perhaps TRBD1 (5 bases). This CDR3 has 15 amino acids. In germline, CDR1 is MGHRA, CDR2 YSYEKL. With 8 bases removed from V and 0 bases from J, the gap between germline ends came to 16 bases. For the CDR3, the DNA is TGCGCCAGCGGCATCGGGGGGGTAGTGAACACTGAAGCTTTCTTT. Its translation is CASGIGGVVNTEAFF.

The rearrangement links TRBV6-5 to TRBJ1-2, with 8 bases aligning to TRBD1. This CDR3 is 15 amino acids long. Germline values: CDR1 MNHEY, CDR2 SVGAGI. V shed 4 bases, J shed 5 bases, and the junction held 9 bases outside the gene matches. CDR3 nucleotide sequence: TGTGCCAGCAGTTCCCGGACAGGGTTCGGTTATGGCTACACCTTC. Translating gives CASSSRTGFGYGYTF.

The chain is built from TRBV7-2 and TRBJ2-4; 7 bases are a match to TRBD2. Germline V lookup: CDR1 SGHTA, CDR2 FQGNSA. V was clipped by 5 bases and J by 0 bases; unmatched bases: 16. The CDR3 is 19 residues long. The DNA of the CDR3 is TGTGCCAGCAGCGACAATCGACCTTTAGCGGGCCTAGCCAAAAACATTCAGTACTTC. As protein: CASSDNRPLAGLAKNIQYF.

This clone was seen only a few times. The chain couples TRBV4-3 to TRBJ1-1, with D unresolved. The CDR3 runs 14 residues. In germline, CDR1 is LGHNA, CDR2 YSLEER. With 1 base removed from V and 3 bases from J, the gap between germline ends came to 9 bases. The CDR3 region is CASSQAPVDTEAFF. The DNA for the CDR3 is TGCGCCAGCAGCCAAGCCCCGGTGGACACTGAAGCTTTCTTT.

This sequence joins TRBV7-8 and TRBJ2-1; 9 bases map to TRBD2. The germline V gene has CDR1 SGHVS and CDR2 FQNEAQ. The V gene end was trimmed by 1 base and the J gene end by 6 bases; junction bases not matched to a gene: 7. CDR3 size: 16 residues. For the CDR3, the DNA is TGTGCCAGCAGCTTAGTCTTTACTAGCGGGTCCAATGAGCAGTTCTTC. It translates to CASSLVFTSGSNEQFF. The whole variable domain, remainder taken from reference TRBV7-8 and TRBJ2-1, is GAGVSQSPRYKVAKRGQDVALRCDPISGHVSLFWYQQALGQGPEFLTYFQNEAQLDKSGLPSDRFFAERPEGSVSTLKIQRTQQEDSAVYLCASSLVFTSGSNEQFFGPGTRLTVL.

The gene calls are TRBV20-1 and TRBJ2-3; no reliable D call. The CDR3 covers 11 residues. Germline V lookup: CDR1 DFQATT, CDR2 SNEGSKA (reference sequence). V shed 2 bases and J shed 7 bases, with 7 bases lying between them. CDR3 in amino acids: CSARSRNTQYF. The CDR3 bases are TGCAGTGCTAGATCGAGAAATACGCAGTATTTT.